The clone carrying this TCR beta chain was seen at least ten times. The V end lost 4 bases, the J end lost 0 bases, and 15 bases lay between the germline ends. The CDR3 contains 16 residues. CDR1 and CDR2 (germline): ENHRY, SYGVKD. TCRdb independently ran MiXCR on the 5' RACE reads; one entry per CDR3 protein. In the table there are around 230,000 distinct CDR3 sequences, less than 10% of which are singletons. The sample comes from a study of CD8 T cells in ankylosing spondylitis. This receptor was taken from a male donor with ankylosing spondylitis or in good health (not recorded which). The source material was blood, either unsorted or a sorted T cell fraction (not recorded which). The chain recombines TRBV10-3 with TRBJ2-5, with D possibly TRBD1 on 6 matching bases. CDR3 sequence (DNA): TGTGCCATCAGTGGACCGAAAGGGGGTAACCAAGAGACCCAGTACTTC. Translated, it gives CAISGPKGGNQETQYF.